Each of the 2 T cell receptor beta chains below was sequenced from the same sample in a study of CD8 T cell repertoires and HIV-1 epitope variants (TCRdb year 2020). Receptors were amplified or captured by the immunoSEQ multiplex PCR assay. As stored in TCRdb, this immuneACCESS dataset retains in-frame rearrangements with V and J assigned. A fraction of the clones does not appear; measured against another copy, unresolved V genes explain less than half of the discrepancy, and the remainder lacks a known reason. The sample yields over 90,000 clones; almost 75% were counted once. The biggest ten clones account for roughly 25% of the sample. The source material was uncultured baseline CD8+ T cells from peripheral blood mononuclear cells (PBMCs). The receptor source for this set is a male donor with HIV.

Here the CDR3 DNA reads TGTGCCAGCAGTACGTCTAGGGACACTGAAGCTTTCTTT. Translating it yields CASSTSRDTEAFF. The chain is built from TRBV6-4 and TRBJ1-1; no firm D call. CDR1 and CDR2 from the germline V gene are MRHNA and SNTAGT. The V end was cut by 5 bases, the J end by 3 bases, with 10 bases between. The CDR3 is 13 residues long.

The chain employs TRBV19 and TRBJ1-4; D is unresolved. This CDR3 region has 12 residues. Germline CDR1 reads LNHDA; CDR2 reads SQIVND (reference sequence). Trimming took off 3 bases at V and 5 bases at J, with 4 bases between the two ends. The CDR3 reads CASSMENEKLFF. In DNA, the CDR3 is TGTGCCAGTAGTATGGAGAATGAAAAACTGTTTTTT.